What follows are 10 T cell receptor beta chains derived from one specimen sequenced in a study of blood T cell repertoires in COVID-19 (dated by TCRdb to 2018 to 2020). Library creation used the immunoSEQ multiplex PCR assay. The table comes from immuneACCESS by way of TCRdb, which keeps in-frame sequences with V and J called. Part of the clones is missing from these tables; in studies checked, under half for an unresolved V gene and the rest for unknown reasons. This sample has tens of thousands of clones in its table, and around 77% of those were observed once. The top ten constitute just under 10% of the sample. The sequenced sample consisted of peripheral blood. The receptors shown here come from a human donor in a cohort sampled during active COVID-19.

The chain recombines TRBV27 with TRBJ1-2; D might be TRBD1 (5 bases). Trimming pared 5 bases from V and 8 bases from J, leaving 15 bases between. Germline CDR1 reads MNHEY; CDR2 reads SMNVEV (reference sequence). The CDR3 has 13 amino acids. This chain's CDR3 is CASSQGGLKGYTF. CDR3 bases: TGTGCCAGCAGTCAGGGAGGTTTAAAGGGCTACACCTTC.

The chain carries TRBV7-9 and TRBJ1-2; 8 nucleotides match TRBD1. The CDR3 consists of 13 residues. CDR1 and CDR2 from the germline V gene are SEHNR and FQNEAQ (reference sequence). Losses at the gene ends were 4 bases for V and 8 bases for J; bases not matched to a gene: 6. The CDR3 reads CASSYGQGGGYTF. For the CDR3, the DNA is TGTGCCAGCAGCTACGGACAGGGTGGCGGCTACACCTTC.

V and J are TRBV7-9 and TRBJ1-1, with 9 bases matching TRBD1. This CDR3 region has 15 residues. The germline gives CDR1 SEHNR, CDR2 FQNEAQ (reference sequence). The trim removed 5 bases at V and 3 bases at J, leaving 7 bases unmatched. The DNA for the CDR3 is TGTGCCAGCAGCCCAGACAGGGGGGGGCACACTGAAGCTTTCTTT. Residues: CASSPDRGGHTEAFF.

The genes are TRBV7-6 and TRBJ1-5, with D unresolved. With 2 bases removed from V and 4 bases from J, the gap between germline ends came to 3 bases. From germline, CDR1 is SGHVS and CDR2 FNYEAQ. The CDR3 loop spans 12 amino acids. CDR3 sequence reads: CASSLPNQPQHF. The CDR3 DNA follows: TGTGCCAGCAGCTTACCGAATCAGCCCCAGCATTTT.

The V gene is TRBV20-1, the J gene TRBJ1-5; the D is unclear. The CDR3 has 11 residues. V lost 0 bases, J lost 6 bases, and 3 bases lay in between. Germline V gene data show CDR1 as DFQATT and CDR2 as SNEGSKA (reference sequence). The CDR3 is CSARDRQPQHF. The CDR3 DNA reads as TGCAGTGCTAGAGATCGTCAGCCCCAGCATTTT.

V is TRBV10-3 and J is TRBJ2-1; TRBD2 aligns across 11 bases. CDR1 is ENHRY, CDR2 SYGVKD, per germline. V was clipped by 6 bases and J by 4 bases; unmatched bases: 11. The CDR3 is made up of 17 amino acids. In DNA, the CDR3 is TGTGCCATCAGCGACCCCTCTATAGCGGGGGGGTACAATGAGCAGTTCTTC. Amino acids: CAISDPSIAGGYNEQFF.

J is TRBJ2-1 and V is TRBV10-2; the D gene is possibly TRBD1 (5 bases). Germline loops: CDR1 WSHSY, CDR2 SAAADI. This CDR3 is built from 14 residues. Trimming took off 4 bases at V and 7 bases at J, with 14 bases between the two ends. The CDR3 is CASSVSRVMNEQFF. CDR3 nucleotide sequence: TGCGCCAGCAGTGTTTCCAGGGTCATGAATGAGCAGTTCTTC.

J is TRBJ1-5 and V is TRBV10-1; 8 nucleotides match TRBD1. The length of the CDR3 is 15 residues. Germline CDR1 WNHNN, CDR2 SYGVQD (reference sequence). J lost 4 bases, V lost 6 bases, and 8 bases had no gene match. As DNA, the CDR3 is TGCGCCAGCAGCGAAGGACAGGGTTGGAATCAGCCCCAGCATTTT. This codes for CASSEGQGWNQPQHF.

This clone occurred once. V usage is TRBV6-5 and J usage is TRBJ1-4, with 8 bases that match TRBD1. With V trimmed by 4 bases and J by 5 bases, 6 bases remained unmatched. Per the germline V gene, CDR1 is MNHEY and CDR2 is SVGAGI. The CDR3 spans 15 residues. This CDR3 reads CASSFSWTGNEKLFF. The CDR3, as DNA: TGTGCCAGCAGTTTCTCGTGGACAGGGAATGAAAAACTGTTTTTT.

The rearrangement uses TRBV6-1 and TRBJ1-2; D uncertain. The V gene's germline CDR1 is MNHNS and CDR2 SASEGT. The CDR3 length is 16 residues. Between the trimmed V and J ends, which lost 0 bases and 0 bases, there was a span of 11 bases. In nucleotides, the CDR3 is TGTGCCAGCAGTGAAGCACAGAGCTACTCTAACTATGGCTACACCTTC. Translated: CASSEAQSYSNYGYTF.